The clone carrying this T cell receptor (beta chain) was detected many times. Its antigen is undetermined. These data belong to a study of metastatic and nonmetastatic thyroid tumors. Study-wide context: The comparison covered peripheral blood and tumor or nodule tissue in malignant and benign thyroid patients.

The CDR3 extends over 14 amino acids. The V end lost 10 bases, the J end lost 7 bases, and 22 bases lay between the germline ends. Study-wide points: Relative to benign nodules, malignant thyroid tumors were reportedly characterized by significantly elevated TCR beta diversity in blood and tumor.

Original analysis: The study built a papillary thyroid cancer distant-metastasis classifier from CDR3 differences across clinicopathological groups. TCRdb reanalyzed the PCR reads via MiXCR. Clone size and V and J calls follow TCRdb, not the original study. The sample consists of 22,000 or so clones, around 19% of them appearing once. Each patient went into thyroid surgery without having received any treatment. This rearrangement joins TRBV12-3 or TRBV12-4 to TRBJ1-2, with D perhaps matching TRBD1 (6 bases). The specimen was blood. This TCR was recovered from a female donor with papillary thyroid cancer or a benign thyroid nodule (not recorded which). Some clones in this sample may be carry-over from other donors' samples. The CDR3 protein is CATSILNRVAGYTF. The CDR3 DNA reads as TGTGCCACCAGCATTCTAAACAGGGTGGCTGGCTACACCTTC.